This T cell receptor (beta chain) was sequenced during a study of T cell changes during pregnancy in multiple sclerosis. Libraries were prepared by immunoSEQ multiplex PCR; TCRdb keeps only in-frame clonotypes and omits some of them. Seen here are about 120,000 clones, more than 85% observed once, and the top ten hold approximately 1.4%. Per germline, CDR1 MGHDK and CDR2 SYGVNS. CDR3 length equals 13 residues. The V and J ends lost 8 bases and 1 base, in that order; junction bases with no gene match: 3. The starting material was peripheral blood, obtained in the third trimester of pregnancy. This sequence originates from a female donor with multiple sclerosis, enrolled in a pregnancy study. The genes are TRBV25-1 and TRBJ2-7; 9 bases line up with TRBD1. The CDR3 loop is CASGGTGSYEQYF. CDR3 in DNA: TGTGCCAGCGGAGGGACAGGGTCCTACGAGCAGTACTTC.